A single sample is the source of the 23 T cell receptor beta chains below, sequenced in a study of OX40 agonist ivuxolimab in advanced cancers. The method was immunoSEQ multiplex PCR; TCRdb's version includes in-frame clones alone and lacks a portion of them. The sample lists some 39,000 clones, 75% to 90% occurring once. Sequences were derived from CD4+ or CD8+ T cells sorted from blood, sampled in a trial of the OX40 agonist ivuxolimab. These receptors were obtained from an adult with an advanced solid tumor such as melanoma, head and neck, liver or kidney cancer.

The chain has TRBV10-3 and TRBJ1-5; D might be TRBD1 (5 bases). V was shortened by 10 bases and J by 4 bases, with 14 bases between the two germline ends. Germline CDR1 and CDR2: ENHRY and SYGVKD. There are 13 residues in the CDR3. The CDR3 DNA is TGTGCCACCTATTCGGGGGATAATCAGCCCCAGCATTTT. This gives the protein CATYSGDNQPQHF.

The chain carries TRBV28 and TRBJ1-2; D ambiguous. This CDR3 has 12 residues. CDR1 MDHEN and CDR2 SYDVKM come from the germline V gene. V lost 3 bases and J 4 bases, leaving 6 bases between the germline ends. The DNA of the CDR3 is TGTGCCAGCAGTTTCGTCAGCTATGGCTACACCTTC. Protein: CASSFVSYGYTF.

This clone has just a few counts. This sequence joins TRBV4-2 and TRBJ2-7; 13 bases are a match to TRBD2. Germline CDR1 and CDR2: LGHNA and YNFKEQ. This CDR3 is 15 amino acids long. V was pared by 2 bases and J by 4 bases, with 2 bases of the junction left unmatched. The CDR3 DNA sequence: TGTGCCAGCAGCCAACCGGGACTAGCGGGATACGAGCAGTACTTC. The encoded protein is CASSQPGLAGYEQYF.

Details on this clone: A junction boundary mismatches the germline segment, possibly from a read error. For the CDR3, the DNA is TGTGCTAGCAGCCAGGGACTAGCGGGAGCTGAGCAGTTCTTC. Translating gives CASSQGLAGAEQFF. V and J are TRBV7-7 and TRBJ2-1, with 14 positions matching TRBD2. Germline CDR1 reads SSHAT; CDR2 reads FNYEAQ (reference sequence). The CDR3 has 14 residues.

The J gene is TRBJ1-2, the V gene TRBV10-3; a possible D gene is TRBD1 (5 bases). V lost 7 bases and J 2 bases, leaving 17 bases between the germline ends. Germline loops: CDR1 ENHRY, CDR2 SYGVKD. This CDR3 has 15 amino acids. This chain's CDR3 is CAITDGAGLNYGYTF. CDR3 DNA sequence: TGTGCCATCACCGACGGGGCAGGGCTCAACTATGGCTACACCTTC.

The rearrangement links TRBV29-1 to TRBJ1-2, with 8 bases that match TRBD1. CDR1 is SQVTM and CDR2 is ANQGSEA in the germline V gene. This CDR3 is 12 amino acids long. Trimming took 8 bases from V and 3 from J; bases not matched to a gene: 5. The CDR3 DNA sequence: TGCAGCATAAACAGGGGGGACTATGGCTACACCTTC. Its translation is CSINRGDYGYTF. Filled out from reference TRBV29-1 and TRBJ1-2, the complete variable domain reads SAVISQKPSRDICQRGTSLTIQCQVDSQVTMMFWYRQQPGQSLTLIATANQGSEATYESGFVIDKFPISRPNLTFSTLTVSNMSPEDSSIYLCSINRGDYGYTFGSGTRLTVV.

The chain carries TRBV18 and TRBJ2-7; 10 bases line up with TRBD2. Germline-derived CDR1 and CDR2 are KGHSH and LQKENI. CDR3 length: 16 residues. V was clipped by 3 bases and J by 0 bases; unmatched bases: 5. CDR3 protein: CASSPLGTSASYEQYF. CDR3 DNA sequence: TGTGCCAGCTCACCGCTAGGGACTAGCGCCTCCTACGAGCAGTACTTC.

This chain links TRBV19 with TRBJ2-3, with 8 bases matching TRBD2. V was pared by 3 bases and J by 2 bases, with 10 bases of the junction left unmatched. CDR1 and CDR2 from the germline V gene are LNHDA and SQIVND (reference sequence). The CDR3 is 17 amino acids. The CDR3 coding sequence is TGTGCCAGTAGTATGCTAGCGGGTATCGGGCCCACAGATACGCAGTATTTT. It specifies CASSMLAGIGPTDTQYF.

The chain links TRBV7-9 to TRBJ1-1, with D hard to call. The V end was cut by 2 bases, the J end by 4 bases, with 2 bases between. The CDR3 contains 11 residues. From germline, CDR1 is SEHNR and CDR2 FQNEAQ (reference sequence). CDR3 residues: CASSLITEAFF. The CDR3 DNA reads TGTGCCAGCAGCTTAATCACTGAAGCTTTCTTT. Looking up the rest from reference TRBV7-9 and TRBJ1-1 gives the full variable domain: DTGVSQNPRHKITKRGQNVTFRCDPISEHNRLYWYRQTLGQGPEFLTYFQNEAQLEKSRLLSDRFSAERPKGSFSTLEIQRTEQGDSAMYLCASSLITEAFFGQGTRLTVV.

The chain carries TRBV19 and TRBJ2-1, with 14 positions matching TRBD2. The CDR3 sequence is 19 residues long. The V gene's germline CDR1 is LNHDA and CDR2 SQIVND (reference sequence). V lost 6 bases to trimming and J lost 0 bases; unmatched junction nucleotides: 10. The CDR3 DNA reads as TGTGCCAGTAGGACCCGGGGACTAGCGGGGGATAGCTCCTACAATGAGCAGTTCTTC. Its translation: CASRTRGLAGDSSYNEQFF.

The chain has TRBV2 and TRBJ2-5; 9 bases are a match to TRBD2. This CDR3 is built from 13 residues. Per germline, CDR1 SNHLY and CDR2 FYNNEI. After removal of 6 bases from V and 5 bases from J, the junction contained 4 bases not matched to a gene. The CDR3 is CASRVAGVETQYF. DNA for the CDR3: TGTGCCAGCAGGGTAGCGGGAGTGGAGACCCAGTACTTC.

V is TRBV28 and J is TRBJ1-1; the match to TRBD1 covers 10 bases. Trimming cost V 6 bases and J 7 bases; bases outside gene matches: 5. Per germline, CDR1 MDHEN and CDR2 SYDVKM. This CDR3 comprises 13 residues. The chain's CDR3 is CASSRQGASEAFF. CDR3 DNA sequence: TGTGCCAGCAGCCGACAGGGGGCGAGTGAAGCTTTCTTT.

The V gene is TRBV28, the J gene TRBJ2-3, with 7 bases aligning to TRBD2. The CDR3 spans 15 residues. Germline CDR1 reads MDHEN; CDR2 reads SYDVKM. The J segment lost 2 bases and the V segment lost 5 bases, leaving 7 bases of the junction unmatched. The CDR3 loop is CASSPSSGNTDTQYF. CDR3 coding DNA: TGTGCCAGCAGTCCCTCTAGCGGAAACACAGATACGCAGTATTTT.

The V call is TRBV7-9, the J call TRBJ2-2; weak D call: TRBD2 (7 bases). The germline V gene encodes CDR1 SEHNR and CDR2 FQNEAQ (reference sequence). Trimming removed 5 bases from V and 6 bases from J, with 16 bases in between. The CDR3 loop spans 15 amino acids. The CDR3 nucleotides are TGTGCCAGCAGCCCTGGGGGGGGCGCCGCCGGGGAGCTGTTTTTT. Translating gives CASSPGGGAAGELFF.

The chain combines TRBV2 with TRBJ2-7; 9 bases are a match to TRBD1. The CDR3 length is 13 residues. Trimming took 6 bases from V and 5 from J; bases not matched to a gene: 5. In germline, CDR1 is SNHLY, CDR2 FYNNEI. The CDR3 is CASRRDRVDEQYF. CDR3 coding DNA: TGTGCCAGCAGGAGGGACAGGGTCGACGAGCAGTACTTC.

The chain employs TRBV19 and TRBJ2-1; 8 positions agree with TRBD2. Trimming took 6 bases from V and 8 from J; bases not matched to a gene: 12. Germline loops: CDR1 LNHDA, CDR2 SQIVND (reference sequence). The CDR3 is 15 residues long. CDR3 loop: CASRTGTRPPYEQFF. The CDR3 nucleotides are TGTGCCAGTAGAACCGGGACTAGACCCCCCTATGAGCAGTTCTTC. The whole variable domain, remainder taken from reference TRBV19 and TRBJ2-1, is DGGITQSPKYLFRKEGQNVTLSCEQNLNHDAMYWYRQDPGQGLRLIYYSQIVNDFQKGDIAEGYSVSREKKESFPLTVTSAQKNPTAFYLCASRTGTRPPYEQFFGPGTRLTVL.

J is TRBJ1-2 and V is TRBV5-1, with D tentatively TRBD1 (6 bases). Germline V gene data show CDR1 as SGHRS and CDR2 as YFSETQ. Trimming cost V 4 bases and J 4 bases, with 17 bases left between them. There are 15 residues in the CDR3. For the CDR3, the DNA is TGCGCCAGCAGCCGGGGGCTGGGGGCAGGCTATGGCTACACCTTC. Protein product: CASSRGLGAGYGYTF. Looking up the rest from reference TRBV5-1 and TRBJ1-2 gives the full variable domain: KAGVTQTPRYLIKTRGQQVTLSCSPISGHRSVSWYQQTPGQGLQFLFEYFSETQRNKGNFPGRFSGRQFSNSRSEMNVSTLELGDSALYLCASSRGLGAGYGYTFGSGTRLTVV.

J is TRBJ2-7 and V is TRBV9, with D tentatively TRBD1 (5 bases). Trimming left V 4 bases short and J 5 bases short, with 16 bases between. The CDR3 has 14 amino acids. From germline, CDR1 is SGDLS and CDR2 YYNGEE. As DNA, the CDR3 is TGTGCCAGCAGCCCTGGGGCAGGGCCCCACGAGCAGTACTTC. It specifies CASSPGAGPHEQYF.

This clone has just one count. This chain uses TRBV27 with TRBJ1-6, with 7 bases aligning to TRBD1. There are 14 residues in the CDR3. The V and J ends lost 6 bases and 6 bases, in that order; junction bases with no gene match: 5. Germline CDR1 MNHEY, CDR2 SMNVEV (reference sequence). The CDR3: CASSLQGSNSPLHF. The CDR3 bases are TGTGCCAGCAGCTTACAGGGGAGTAATTCACCCCTCCACTTT.

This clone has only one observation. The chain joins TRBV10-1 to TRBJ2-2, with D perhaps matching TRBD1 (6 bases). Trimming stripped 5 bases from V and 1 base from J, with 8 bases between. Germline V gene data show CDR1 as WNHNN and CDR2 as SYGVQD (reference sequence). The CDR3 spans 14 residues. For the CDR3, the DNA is TGCGCCAGCAGTAAACAGGGGAACACCGGGGAGCTGTTTTTT. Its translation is CASSKQGNTGELFF.

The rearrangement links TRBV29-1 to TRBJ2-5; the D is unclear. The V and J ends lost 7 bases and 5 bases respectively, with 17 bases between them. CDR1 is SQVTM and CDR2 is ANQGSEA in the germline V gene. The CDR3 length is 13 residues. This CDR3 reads CSAKPGPGETQYF. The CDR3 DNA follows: TGCAGCGCTAAGCCGGGCCCCGGGGAGACCCAGTACTTC.

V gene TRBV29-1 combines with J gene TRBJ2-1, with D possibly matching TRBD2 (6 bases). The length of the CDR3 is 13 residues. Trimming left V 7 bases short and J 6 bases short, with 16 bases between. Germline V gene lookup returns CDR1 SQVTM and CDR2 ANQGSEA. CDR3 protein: CSAALWGGNEQFF. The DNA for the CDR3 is TGCAGCGCTGCCCTATGGGGAGGCAATGAGCAGTTCTTC.

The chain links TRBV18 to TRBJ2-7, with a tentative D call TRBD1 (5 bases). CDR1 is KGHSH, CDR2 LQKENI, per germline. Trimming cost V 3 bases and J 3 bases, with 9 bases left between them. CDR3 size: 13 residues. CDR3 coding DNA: TGTGCCAGCTCACCGGACAACCACTACGAGCAGTACTTC. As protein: CASSPDNHYEQYF.